This entry lists 2 T cell receptor beta chains sequenced from one sample in a study of T cell responses to AZD1222 COVID-19 vaccine. Assay: immunoSEQ multiplex PCR; the TCRdb copy retains only in-frame clones and omits some. The sample holds about 120,000 clones, about 90% seen once. The sequencing used peripheral blood, collected on day 0 of AZD1222 vaccination. These TCRs come from an adult in good health.

There are a few counts of this clone. This chain links TRBV19 with TRBJ1-1; D is ambiguous. With 6 bases removed from V and 0 bases from J, the gap between germline ends came to 17 bases. Germline CDR1 is LNHDA and CDR2 is SQIVND (reference sequence). The CDR3 is made up of 16 amino acids. The CDR3 loop is CASRQFGGYMNTEAFF. The CDR3 DNA reads TGTGCCAGTAGGCAGTTCGGCGGGTACATGAACACTGAAGCTTTCTTT.

The chain joins TRBV6-5 to TRBJ2-6; D is unresolved. Trimming stripped 11 bases from V and 2 bases from J, with 10 bases between. This CDR3 spans 13 amino acids. Germline V gene sequence: CDR1 MNHEY, CDR2 SVGAGI. The DNA of the CDR3 is TGTGCCGTTCTGCTTCCTGGGGCCAACGTCCTGACTTTC. Translating gives CAVLLPGANVLTF.